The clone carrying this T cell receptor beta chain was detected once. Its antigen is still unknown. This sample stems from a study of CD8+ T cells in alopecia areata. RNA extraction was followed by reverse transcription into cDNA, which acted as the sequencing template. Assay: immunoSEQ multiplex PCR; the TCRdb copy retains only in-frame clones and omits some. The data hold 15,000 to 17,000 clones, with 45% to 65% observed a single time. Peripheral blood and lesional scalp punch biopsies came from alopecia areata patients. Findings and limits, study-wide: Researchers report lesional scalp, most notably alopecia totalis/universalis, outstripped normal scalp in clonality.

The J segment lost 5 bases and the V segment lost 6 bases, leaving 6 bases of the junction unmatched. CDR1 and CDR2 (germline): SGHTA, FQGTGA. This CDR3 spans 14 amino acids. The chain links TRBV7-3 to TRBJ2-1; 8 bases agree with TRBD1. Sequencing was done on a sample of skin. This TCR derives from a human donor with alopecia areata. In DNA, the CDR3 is TGTGCCAGCAGAAAACCGGGACAGGACAATGAGCAGTTCTTC. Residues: CASRKPGQDNEQFF.